Listed below are T cell receptor beta chains from one sample, sequenced in a study of T-cell reconstitution after alpha-beta-depleted transplantation in children. TCRdb itself ran the PCR reads through MiXCR, one entry per CDR3 protein. The sample has some 200,000 distinct CDR3 sequences; approximately 7% are singletons. The sample consisted of PBMCs, taken before TCRalphabeta/CD19-depleted stem cell transplant. The receptor set was obtained from a boy aged 2 to 9 with acute lymphoblastic leukemia, due to receive a stem cell transplant. Each CDR3 is given with its conserved first and last residue. A D gene is named only where the DNA matches it firmly. Size is stated for part of the rows, as once, few or many counts, or as a class when the clone is expanded.

abundance	d_gene	j_gene	v_gene	CDR3nt	CDR3aa
.	TRBD1	TRBJ1-1	TRBV7-8	TGTGCCAGCAGCGGGGGGACAGATTGGAAAGCTTTCTTT	CASSGGTDWKAFF
.	TRBD2	TRBJ2-1	TRBV30	TGTGCCAGGAGCTGGGGACTAGACTACAATGAGCAGTTCTTC	CARSWGLDYNEQFF
many	.	TRBJ1-3	TRBV12-3/TRBV12-4	TGTGCCAGCAGCCGCACAGGGATGAACACCATATATTTT	CASSRTGMNTIYF
few	TRBD2	TRBJ2-3	TRBV20-1	TGCAGTGCTAGAGCCGACCTAGCGGGAGGGCTTGATACGCAGTATTTT	CSARADLAGGLDTQYF
.	TRBD2	TRBJ2-3	TRBV5-5	TGTGCCAGCAGCGGGACTGGGGGGGAAGGGTCGCAGTATTTT	CASSGTGGEGSQYF
few	.	TRBJ1-3	TRBV7-6	TGTGCCAGCAGCTTACAGGAGGGATTCTCTGGAAACACCATATATTTT	CASSLQEGFSGNTIYF
.	.	TRBJ1-1	TRBV7-9	TGTGCCAGCAGCACCTCAGGGAACACTGAAGCTTTCTTT	CASSTSGNTEAFF
many	TRBD1	TRBJ1-5	TRBV4-3	TGCGCCAGCAGCCAATATTTGGGGGACAGGGCTAATCAGCCCCAGCATTTT	CASSQYLGDRANQPQHF
many	.	TRBJ2-3	TRBV29-1	TGCAGCGTTGGTCCAGATGGGGATACGCAGTATTTT	CSVGPDGDTQYF
many	TRBD2	TRBJ2-7	TRBV7-9	TGTGCCAGCAGCTTAATTGGCGGGACTAGCGGGAACTACGAGCAGTACTTC	CASSLIGGTSGNYEQYF
many	.	TRBJ2-4	TRBV9	TGTGCCAGCAGCGTAGATCCAGGGGACGGGACCAAAAACATTCAGTACTTC	CASSVDPGDGTKNIQYF